Below, one T cell receptor beta chain is given with its context. The antigen is not known. The record originates from a study of vaccination effects on CD4 cells after COVID-19. Study outcomes and limitations: Late post-vaccination samples showed marked contraction of infection- and vaccine-induced clones.

Antigen-specific CD4+ T cells were expanded (with viral peptide pools) by the ViraFEST assay ahead of sequencing. Researchers isolated CD4+ T cells once 9 to 11 days of culture had elapsed. Testing of the vaccine recipients showed negative nucleocapsid antibodies and no prior SARS-CoV-2 infection. Cultures of over 1.5 million PBMC per well contained around 10 IU/ml IL-2 plus 10 ug/ml peptides. Data came from immunoSEQ multiplex PCR; TCRdb stores just in-frame clones and leaves some out. This sample has tens of thousands of clones, with approximately 80% found just once. CDR3 size: 13 residues. Germline CDR1 is SEHNR and CDR2 is FQNEAQ (reference sequence). Trimming took 1 base from V and 2 from J, leaving 3 bases between them.

The TCR sequence derives from a human donor who received a COVID-19 vaccine. V gene TRBV7-9 combines with J gene TRBJ1-3; D gene uncertain. The input for sequencing was CD4+ T cells from PBMCs cultured with HCoV-NL63 spike peptides, taken before COVID-19 vaccination. The CDR3 reads CASSLEPGNTIYF. The CDR3 DNA sequence: TGTGCCAGCAGCTTAGAACCTGGAAACACCATATATTTT.